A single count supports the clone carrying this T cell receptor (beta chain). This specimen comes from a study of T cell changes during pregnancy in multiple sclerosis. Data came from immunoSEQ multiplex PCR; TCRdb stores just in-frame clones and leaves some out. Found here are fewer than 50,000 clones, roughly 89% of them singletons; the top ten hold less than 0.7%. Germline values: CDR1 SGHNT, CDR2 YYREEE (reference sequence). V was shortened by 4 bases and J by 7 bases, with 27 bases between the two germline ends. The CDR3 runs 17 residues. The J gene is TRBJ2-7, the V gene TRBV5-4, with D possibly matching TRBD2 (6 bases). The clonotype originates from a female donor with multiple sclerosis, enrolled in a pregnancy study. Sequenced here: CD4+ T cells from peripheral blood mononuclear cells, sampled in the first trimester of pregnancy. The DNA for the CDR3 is TGTGCCAGCAGCCCCGGGCCGGGGCGGGGTGCATTGGGTGAGCAGTACTTC. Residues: CASSPGPGRGALGEQYF.